The clone carrying this TCR beta chain was detected once. Antigen unknown. TCRdb's copy holds only in-frame clones and misses some; the assay was immunoSEQ multiplex PCR. The sample holds fewer than 20,000 clones; 80% to 90% are singletons and the top ten take about an eighth. Germline CDR1 reads LNHDA; CDR2 reads SQIVND (reference sequence). The CDR3 spans 18 residues. Trimming left V 5 bases short and J 3 bases short, with 23 bases between. These data originate in a study of T cell clones after liver transplantation. The overall study: A pre-transplant mixed lymphocyte reaction with TCRbeta sequencing defined graft-donor-reactive clones followed in post-transplant blood. Subjects received no induction therapy and standard immunosuppression until randomization at 12-24 months post-transplant.

General study points: Circulating graft-donor-reactive CD4 TCRbeta sequences fell significantly post-transplant in most of the 8 subjects. Donor-reactive sequences fell more than third party-reactive ones, suggesting partial deletion.

The TCR sequence derives from a human patient who received a liver transplant. Some T cells may possibly be graft donor cells. The starting material was CD8+ T cells from blood, obtained approximately 3.5 years after liver transplant. The rearrangement joins TRBV19 to TRBJ1-5, with D possibly TRBD1 on 5 matching bases. In nucleotides, the CDR3 is TGTGCCAGTAGTCCGTCTCGGGGCCCACTGCCCTACAATCAGCCCCAGCATTTT. It specifies CASSPSRGPLPYNQPQHF.